The clone carrying this TCR beta chain was seen more than once but under ten times. Its specificity is not known. The sample originates from a study of CD8 T cells in ankylosing spondylitis. Study results and limitations: Typical of ankylosing spondylitis blood, it appeared, was a TCR beta motif of about eight highly homologous variants.

Germline V lookup: CDR1 SGHRS, CDR2 YFSETQ. J lost 8 bases, V lost 1 base, and 9 bases had no gene match. The CDR3 totals 16 residues. TCRdb itself ran the 5' RACE reads through MiXCR, one entry per CDR3 protein. This sample carries approximately 400,000 distinct CDR3 sequences, around 26% of them seen once, and the ten largest clones take roughly 1%. The rearrangement joins TRBV5-1 to TRBJ2-3, with 11 bases that match TRBD2. Sequenced input: blood, either unsorted or a sorted T cell fraction (not recorded which). The clonotype originates from a male donor with ankylosing spondylitis. The CDR3 DNA reads TGCGCCAGCAGCTTGTATCTAGCGGGAGGAACGGGTACGCAGTATTTT. Residues: CASSLYLAGGTGTQYF.